The source of this T cell receptor beta chain is a study of blood T cell repertoires in COVID-19. The CDR3 is 14 residues long. Germline CDR1 MGHRA, CDR2 YSYEKL. The V gene lost 1 base and the J gene lost 2 bases, with 8 bases spanning the gap. Clones were read by immunoSEQ multiplex PCR, and TCRdb kept only the in-frame ones, dropping some. The sample has 360,000 or so clones, about 88% seen once. This chain uses TRBV4-1 with TRBJ2-5; D unresolved. The sequenced material came from PBMCs or T cells enriched from blood (not recorded which). This TCR came from a woman aged 30 to 39 who had recovered from COVID-19. CDR3 sequence (DNA): TGCGCCAGCAGCCAAGGCTCGGTACAAGAGACCCAGTACTTC. Its translation: CASSQGSVQETQYF.